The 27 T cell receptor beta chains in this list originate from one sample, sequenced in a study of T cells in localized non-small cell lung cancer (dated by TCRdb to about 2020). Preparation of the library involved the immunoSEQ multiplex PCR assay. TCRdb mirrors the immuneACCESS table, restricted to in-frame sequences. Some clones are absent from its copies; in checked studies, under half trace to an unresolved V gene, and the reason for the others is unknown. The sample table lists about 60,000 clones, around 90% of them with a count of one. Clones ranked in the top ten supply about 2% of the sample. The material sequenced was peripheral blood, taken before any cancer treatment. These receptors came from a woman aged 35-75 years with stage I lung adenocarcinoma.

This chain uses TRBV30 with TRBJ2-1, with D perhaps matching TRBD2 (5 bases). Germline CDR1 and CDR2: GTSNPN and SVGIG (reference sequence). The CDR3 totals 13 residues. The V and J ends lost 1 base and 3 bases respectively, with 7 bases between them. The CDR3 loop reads CAWSGGGYNEQFF. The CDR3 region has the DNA TGTGCCTGGAGTGGCGGAGGCTACAATGAGCAGTTCTTC.

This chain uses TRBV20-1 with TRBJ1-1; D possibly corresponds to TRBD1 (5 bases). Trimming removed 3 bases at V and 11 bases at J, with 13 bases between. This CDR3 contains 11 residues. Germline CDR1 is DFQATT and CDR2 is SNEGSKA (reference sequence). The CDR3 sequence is CSASWGGTAFF. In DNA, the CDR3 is TGCAGTGCTAGTTGGGGGGGGACGGCTTTCTTT.

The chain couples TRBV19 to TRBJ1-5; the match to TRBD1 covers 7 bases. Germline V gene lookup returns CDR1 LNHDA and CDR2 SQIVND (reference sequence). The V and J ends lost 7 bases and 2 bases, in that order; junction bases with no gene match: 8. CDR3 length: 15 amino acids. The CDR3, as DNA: TGTGCCAGTAAAAGAGGGGGCGCAGGCAATCAGCCCCAGCATTTT. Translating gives CASKRGGAGNQPQHF.

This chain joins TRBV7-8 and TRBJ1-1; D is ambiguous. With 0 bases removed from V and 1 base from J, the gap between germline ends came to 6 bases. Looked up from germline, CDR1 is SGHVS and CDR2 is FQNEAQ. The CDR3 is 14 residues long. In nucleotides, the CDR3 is TGTGCCAGCAGCTTAGCCGCCTCGAACACTGAAGCTTTCTTT. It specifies CASSLAASNTEAFF.

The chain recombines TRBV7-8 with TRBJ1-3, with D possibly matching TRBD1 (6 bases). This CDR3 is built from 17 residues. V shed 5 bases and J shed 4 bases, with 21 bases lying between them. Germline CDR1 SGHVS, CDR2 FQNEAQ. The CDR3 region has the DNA TGTGCCAGCAGCGCCCGGATAGGGGGGGGGCAAGGAAACACCATATATTTT. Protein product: CASSARIGGGQGNTIYF.

The CDR3, as DNA: TGTGCCAGCAGCCAAGAAGGGGGCGGATATGGCTACACCTTC. Encoded protein: CASSQEGGGYGYTF. This chain uses TRBV4-2 with TRBJ1-2; 7 bases are shared with TRBD1. This CDR3 has 14 residues. Per germline, CDR1 LGHNA and CDR2 YNFKEQ. V was pared by 0 bases and J by 5 bases, with 3 bases of the junction left unmatched.

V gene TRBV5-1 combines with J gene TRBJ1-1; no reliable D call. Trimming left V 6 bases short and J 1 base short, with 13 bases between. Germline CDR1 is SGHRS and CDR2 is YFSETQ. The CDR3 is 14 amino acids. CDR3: CASKNRATNTEAFF. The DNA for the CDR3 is TGCGCCAGCAAGAACCGGGCGACGAACACTGAAGCTTTCTTT.

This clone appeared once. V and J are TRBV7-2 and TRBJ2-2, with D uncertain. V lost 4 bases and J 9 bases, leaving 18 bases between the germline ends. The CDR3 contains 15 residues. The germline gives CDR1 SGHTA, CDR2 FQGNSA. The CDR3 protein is CASSSYLGGPRELFF. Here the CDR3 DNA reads TGTGCCAGCAGCTCCTATTTAGGTGGGCCCCGGGAGCTGTTTTTT.

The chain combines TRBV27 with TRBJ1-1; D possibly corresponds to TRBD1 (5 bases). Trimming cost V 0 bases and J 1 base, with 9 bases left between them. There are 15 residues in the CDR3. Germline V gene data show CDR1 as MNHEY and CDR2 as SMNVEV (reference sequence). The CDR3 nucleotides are TGTGCCAGCAGTTTATCTATTGGGGGGAACACTGAAGCTTTCTTT. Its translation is CASSLSIGGNTEAFF.

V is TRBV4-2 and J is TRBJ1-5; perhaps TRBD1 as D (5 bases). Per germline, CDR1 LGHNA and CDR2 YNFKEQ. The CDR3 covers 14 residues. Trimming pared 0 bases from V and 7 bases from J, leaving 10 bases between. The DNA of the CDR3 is TGTGCCAGCAGCCAAGATCCAGGGCACCAGCCCCAGCATTTT. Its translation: CASSQDPGHQPQHF.

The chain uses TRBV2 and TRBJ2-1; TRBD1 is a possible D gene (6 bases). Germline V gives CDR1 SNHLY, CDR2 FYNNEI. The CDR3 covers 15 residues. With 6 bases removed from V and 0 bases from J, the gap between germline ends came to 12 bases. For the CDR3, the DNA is TGTGCCAGCAGGGACAGTGGCACCTCCTACAATGAGCAGTTCTTC. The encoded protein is CASRDSGTSYNEQFF.

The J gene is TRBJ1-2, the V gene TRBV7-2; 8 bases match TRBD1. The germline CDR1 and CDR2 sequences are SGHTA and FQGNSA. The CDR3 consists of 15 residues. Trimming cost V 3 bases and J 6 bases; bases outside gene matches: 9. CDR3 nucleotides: TGTGCCAGCAGCTTGGTGGCAGGGGGCGCGAATGGCTACACCTTC. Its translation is CASSLVAGGANGYTF.

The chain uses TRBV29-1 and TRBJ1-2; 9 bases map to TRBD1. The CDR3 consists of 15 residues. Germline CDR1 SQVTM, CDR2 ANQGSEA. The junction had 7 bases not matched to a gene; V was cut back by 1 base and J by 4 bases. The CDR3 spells CSVEARGQGGYGYTF. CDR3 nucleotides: TGCAGCGTTGAAGCCCGGGGACAGGGAGGCTATGGCTACACCTTC.

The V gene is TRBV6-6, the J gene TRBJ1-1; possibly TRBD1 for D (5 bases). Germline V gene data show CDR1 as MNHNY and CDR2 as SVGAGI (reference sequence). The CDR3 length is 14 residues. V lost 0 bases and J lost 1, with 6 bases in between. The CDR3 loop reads CASSYSGENTEAFF. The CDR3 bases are TGTGCCAGCAGTTACTCGGGGGAGAACACTGAAGCTTTCTTT.

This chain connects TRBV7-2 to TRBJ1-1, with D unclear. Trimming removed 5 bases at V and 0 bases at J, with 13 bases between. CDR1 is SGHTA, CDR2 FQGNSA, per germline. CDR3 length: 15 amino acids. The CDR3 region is CASSLRMGLNTEAFF. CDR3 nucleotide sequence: TGTGCCAGCAGCCTACGGATGGGGTTGAACACTGAAGCTTTCTTT. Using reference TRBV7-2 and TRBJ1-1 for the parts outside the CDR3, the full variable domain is GAGVSQSPSNKVTEKGKDVELRCDPISGHTALYWYRQSLGQGLEFLIYFQGNSAPDKSGLPSDRFSAERTGGSVSTLTIQRTQQEDSAVYLCASSLRMGLNTEAFFGQGTRLTVV.

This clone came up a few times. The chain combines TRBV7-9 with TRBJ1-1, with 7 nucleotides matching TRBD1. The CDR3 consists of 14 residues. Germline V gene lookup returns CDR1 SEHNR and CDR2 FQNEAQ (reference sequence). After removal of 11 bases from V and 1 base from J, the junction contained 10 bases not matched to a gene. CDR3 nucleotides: TGTGCCGGAGGTCCCGGGACAGAGAACACTGAAGCTTTCTTT. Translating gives CAGGPGTENTEAFF.

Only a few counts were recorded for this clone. The CDR3 loop reads CASHEGGAGGYTF. As DNA, the CDR3 is TGTGCCAGCCACGAGGGGGGGGCAGGTGGCTACACCTTC. The chain carries TRBV2 and TRBJ1-2; D may be TRBD1 (6 bases). V dropped 8 bases and J dropped 7 bases, with 17 bases sitting between them. There are 13 residues in the CDR3. The germline V gene encodes CDR1 SNHLY and CDR2 FYNNEI.

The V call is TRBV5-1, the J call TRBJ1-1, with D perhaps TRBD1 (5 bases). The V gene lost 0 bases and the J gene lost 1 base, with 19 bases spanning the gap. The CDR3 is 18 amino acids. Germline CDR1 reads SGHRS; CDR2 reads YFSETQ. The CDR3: CASSLVRTRPGPNTEAFF. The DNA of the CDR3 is TGCGCCAGCAGCTTGGTCCGGACCCGGCCAGGGCCGAACACTGAAGCTTTCTTT.

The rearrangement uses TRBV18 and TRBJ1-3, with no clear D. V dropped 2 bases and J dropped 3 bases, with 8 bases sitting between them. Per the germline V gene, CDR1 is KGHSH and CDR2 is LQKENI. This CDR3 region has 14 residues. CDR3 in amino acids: CASSPRGDGNTIYF. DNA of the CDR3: TGTGCCAGCTCACCAAGAGGCGATGGAAACACCATATATTTT.

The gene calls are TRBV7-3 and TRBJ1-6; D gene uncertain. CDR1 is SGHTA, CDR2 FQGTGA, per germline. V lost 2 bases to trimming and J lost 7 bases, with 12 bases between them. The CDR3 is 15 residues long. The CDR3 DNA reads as TGTGCCAGCAGCTTACATTCCCCCCCAAATTCACCCCTCCACTTT. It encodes CASSLHSPPNSPLHF.

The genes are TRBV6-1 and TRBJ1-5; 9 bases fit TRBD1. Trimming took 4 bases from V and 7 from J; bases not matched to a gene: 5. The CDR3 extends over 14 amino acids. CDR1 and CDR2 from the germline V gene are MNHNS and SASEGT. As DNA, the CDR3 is TGTGCCAGCAGTGCGACAGGGGGAGGCCAGCCCCAGCATTTT. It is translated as CASSATGGGQPQHF.

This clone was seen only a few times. CDR3 sequence: CASSTQTAYGYTF. Here the CDR3 DNA reads TGTGCCAGCAGCACCCAGACAGCCTATGGCTACACCTTC. The V and J genes are TRBV7-2 and TRBJ1-2; D might be TRBD1 (5 bases). Trimming cost V 5 bases and J 4 bases, with 11 bases left between them. CDR1 SGHTA and CDR2 FQGNSA come from the germline V gene. The CDR3 is 13 residues long.

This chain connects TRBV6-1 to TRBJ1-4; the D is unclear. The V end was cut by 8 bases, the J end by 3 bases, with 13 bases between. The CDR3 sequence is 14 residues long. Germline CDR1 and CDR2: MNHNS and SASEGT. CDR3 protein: CASAGGLANEKLFF. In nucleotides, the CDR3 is TGTGCCAGCGCGGGAGGTCTTGCTAATGAAAAACTGTTTTTT.

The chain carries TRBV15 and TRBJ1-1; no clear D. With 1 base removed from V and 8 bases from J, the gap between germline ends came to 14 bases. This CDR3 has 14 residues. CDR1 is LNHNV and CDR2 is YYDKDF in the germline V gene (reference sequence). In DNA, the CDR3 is TGTGCCACCAGCAGAGGGGCCGATCAGACCGAAGCTTTCTTT. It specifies CATSRGADQTEAFF. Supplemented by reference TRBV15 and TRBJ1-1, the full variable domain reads DAMVIQNPRYQVTQFGKPVTLSCSQTLNHNVMYWYQQKSSQAPKLLFHYYDKDFNNEADTPDNFQSRRPNTSFCFLDIRSPGLGDTAMYLCATSRGADQTEAFFGQGTRLTVV.

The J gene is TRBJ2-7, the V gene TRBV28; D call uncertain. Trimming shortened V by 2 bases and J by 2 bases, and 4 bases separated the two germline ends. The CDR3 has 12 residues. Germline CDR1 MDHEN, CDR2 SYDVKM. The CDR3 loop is CASSLTTYEQYF. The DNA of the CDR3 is TGTGCCAGCAGTTTAACGACCTACGAGCAGTACTTC.

DNA for the CDR3: TGTGCCAGTACCCCTCGCGAGGGACAGGGTGGAAATCAGCCCCAGCATTTT. Translation: CASTPREGQGGNQPQHF. The V and J genes are TRBV19 and TRBJ1-5, with TRBD1 matching over 9 bases. CDR1 and CDR2 from the germline V gene are LNHDA and SQIVND (reference sequence). There are 17 residues in the CDR3. Trimming took 7 bases from V and 4 from J; bases not matched to a gene: 14.

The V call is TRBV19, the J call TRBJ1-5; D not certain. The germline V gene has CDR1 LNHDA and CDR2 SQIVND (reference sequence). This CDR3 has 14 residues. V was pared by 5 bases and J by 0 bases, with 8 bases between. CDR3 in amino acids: CASSPADSNQPQHF. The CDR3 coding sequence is TGTGCCAGTAGTCCGGCCGATAGCAATCAGCCCCAGCATTTT.